The clone carrying this T cell receptor (beta chain) was detected many times. Its specificity is unknown. This record comes from a study of type 1 and type 2 diabetes patients. Study information: Samples came from type 1 diabetic, type 2 diabetic or nondiabetic people, recruited in China. Across the study, about 19,000,000 paired-end reads were produced.

PCR was run on genomic DNA. Multiplex PCR with 30 forward and 13 reverse primers amplified the TCR beta CDR3. TCRdb ran MiXCR on the multiplex PCR reads and lists one entry per CDR3 protein. Of 250,000 or so distinct CDR3 sequences listed, 47% were seen once; the top ten hold around 15%. Overall study results and limits: Both CD4+ and CD8+ type 2 diabetes repertoires showed significantly higher diversity than type 1.

The V gene's germline CDR1 is LNHNV and CDR2 YYDKDF (reference sequence). This CDR3 contains 13 residues. Trimming stripped 5 bases from V and 5 bases from J, with 10 bases between. Approximately 10 milliliters of peripheral blood were collected from each participant. The chain uses TRBV15 and TRBJ2-1; maybe TRBD2 (5 bases). Sequences were obtained from peripheral blood mononuclear cells (PBMCs). The sequence derives from a man between 18 and 35 years old with type 2 diabetes. As DNA, the CDR3 is TGTGCCACCAGCGGAGGACGAAACAATGAGCAGTTCTTC. As protein: CATSGGRNNEQFF.